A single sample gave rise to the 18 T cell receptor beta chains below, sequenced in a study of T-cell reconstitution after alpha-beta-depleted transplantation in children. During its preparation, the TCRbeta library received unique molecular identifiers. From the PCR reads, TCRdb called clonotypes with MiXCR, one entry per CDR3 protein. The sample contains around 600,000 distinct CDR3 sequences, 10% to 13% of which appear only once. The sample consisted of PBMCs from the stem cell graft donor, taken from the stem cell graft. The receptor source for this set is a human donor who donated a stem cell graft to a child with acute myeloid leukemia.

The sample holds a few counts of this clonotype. The CDR3 loop is CSAPRGGQGYNEQFF. The CDR3, as DNA: TGCAGTGCTCCGAGGGGGGGACAGGGATACAATGAGCAGTTCTTC. This chain links TRBV20-1 with TRBJ2-1, with 9 nucleotides matching TRBD1. The length of the CDR3 is 15 residues. Trimming removed 5 bases from V and 4 bases from J; junction bases left unmatched: 9. Per germline, CDR1 DFQATT and CDR2 SNEGSKA (reference sequence).

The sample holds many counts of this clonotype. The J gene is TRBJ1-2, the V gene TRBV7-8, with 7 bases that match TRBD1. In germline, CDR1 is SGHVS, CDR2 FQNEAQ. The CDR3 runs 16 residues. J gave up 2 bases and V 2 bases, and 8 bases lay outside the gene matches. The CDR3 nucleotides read TGTGCCAGCAGCTTACCGCAGGGGGGGGGGAACTATGGCTACACCTTC. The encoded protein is CASSLPQGGGNYGYTF. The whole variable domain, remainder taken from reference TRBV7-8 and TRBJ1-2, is GAGVSQSPRYKVAKRGQDVALRCDPISGHVSLFWYQQALGQGPEFLTYFQNEAQLDKSGLPSDRFFAERPEGSVSTLKIQRTQQEDSAVYLCASSLPQGGGNYGYTFGSGTRLTVV.

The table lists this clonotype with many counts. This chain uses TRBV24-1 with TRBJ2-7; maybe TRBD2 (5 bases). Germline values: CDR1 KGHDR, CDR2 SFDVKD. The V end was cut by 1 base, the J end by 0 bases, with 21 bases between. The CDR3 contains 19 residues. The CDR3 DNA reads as TGTGCCACCAGTGATTTAAAGAACTGGAGGCGAACCCGCTCCTACGAGCAGTACTTC. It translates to CATSDLKNWRRTRSYEQYF.

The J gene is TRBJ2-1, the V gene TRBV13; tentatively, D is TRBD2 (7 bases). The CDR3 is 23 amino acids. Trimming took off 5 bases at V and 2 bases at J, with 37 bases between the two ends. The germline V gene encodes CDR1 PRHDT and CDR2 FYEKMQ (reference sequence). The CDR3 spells CASSLREVAAGDGLAVTYNEQFF. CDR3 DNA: TGTGCCAGCAGCCTTCGGGAAGTCGCGGCAGGGGATGGGCTAGCGGTGACCTACAATGAGCAGTTCTTC.

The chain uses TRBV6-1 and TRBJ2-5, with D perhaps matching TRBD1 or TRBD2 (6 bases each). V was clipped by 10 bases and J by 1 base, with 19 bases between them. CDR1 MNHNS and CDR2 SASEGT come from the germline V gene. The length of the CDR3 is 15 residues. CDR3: CATLNKGGPQETQYF. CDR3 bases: TGTGCCACCCTCAACAAAGGGGGGCCCCAAGAGACCCAGTACTTC.

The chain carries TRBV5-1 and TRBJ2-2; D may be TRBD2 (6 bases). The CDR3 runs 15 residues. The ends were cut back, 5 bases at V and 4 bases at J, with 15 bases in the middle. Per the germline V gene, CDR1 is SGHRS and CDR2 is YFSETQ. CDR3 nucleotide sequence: TGCGCCAGCAGTTCATCTGGGAGGACCACCGGGGAGCTGTTTTTT. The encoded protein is CASSSSGRTTGELFF.

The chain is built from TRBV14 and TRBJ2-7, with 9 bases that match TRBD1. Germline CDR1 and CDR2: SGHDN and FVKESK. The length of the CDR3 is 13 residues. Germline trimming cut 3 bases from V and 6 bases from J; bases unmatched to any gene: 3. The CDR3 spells CASSQGTGTEQYF. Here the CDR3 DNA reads TGTGCCAGCAGCCAGGGGACAGGGACCGAGCAGTACTTC.

In DNA, the CDR3 is TGTGCCAGCAGTTACCGGGCGTGGATGGATGAGCAGTTCTTC. This gives the protein CASSYRAWMDEQFF. The rearrangement joins TRBV6-5 to TRBJ2-1; D remains ambiguous. Germline CDR1 MNHEY, CDR2 SVGAGI. V was shortened by 2 bases and J by 8 bases, with 13 bases between the two germline ends. There are 14 residues in the CDR3.

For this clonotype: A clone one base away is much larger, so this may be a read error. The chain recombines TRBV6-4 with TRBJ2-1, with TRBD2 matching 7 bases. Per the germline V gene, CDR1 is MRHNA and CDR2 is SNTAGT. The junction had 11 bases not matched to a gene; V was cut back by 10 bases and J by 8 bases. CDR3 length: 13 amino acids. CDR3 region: CAISGGGNDEQFF. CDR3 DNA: TGTGCCATCTCGGGAGGAGGTAACGATGAGCAGTTCTTC.

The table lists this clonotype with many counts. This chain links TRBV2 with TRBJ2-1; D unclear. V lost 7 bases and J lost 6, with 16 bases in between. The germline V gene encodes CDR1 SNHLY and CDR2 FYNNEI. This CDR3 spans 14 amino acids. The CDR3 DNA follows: TGTGCCAGCAATTTCTACGGGTCGGGCAATGAGCAGTTCTTC. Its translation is CASNFYGSGNEQFF.

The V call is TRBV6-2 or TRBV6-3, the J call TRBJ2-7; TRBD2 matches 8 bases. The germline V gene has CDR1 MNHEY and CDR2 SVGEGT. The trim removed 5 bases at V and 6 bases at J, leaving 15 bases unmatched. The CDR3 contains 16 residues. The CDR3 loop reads CASSVRLTGGLTEQYF. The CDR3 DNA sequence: TGTGCCAGCAGTGTCCGTCTAACGGGAGGGCTTACCGAGCAGTACTTC.

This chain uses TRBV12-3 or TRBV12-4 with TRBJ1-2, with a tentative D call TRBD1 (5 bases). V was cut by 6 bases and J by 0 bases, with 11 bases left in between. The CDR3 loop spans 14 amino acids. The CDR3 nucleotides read TGTGCCAGCAGCCGAGACAGAGCTAACTATGGCTACACCTTC. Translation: CASSRDRANYGYTF.

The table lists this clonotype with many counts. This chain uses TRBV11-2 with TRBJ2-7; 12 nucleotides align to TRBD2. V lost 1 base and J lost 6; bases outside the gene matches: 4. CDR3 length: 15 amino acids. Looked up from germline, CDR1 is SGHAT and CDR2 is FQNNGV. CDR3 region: CASSLGLAGVFEQYF. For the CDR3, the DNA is TGTGCCAGCAGCTTAGGACTAGCGGGAGTGTTCGAGCAGTACTTC.

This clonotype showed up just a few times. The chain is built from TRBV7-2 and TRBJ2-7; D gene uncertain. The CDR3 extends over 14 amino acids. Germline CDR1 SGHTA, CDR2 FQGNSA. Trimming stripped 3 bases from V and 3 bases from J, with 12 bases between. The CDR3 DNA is TGTGCCAGCAGCTTTTTTGGCGGTCTCTACGAGCAGTACTTC. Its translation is CASSFFGGLYEQYF.

In nucleotides, the CDR3 is TGTGCCAGCAGCTCGGGACAGACTAGCAATCAGCCCCAGCATTTT. Translated, it gives CASSSGQTSNQPQHF. This rearrangement joins TRBV12-3 or TRBV12-4 to TRBJ1-5, with 7 positions matching TRBD1. This CDR3 region has 15 residues. V trimming: 6 bases; J trimming: 0 bases; junction bases outside the gene matches: 5.

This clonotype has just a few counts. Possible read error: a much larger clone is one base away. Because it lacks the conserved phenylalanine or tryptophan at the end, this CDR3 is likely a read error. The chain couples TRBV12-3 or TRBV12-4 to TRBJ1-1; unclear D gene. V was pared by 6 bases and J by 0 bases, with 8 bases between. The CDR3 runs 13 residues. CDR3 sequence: CASRPTVNTEAFL. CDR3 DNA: TGTGCCAGCAGGCCCACAGTGAACACTGAAGCTTTCCTT.

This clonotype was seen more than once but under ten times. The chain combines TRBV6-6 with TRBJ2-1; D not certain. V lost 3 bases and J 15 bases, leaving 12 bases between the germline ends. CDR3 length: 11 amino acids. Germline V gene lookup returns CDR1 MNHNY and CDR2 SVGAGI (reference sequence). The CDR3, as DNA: TGTGCCAGCAGTTATCAGGAAAAGGGGTTCTTC. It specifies CASSYQEKGFF.

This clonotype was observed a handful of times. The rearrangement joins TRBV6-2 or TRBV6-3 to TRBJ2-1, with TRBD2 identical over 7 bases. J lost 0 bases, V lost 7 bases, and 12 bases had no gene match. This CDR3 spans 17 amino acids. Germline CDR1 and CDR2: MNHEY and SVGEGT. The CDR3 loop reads CASIKSKGGTSYNEQFF. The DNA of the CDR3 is TGTGCCAGCATCAAATCTAAGGGAGGGACCTCCTACAATGAGCAGTTCTTC.